This TCR beta chain stems from a study of blood T cells in healthy people across ages. CDR3 length: 17 amino acids. The V end was cut by 5 bases, the J end by 0 bases, with 16 bases between. On this clonotype: Its target is unknown.

Together with a sample-barcoded 5' primer, a J-beta primer mix was included in a second PCR lasting about 6 to 12 cycles. TCRdb fed the 5' RACE reads into MiXCR, producing one record per CDR3 protein. This table has under 1 million distinct CDR3 sequences, under 45% appearing once. General study results and limits: Versus aged donors, long-lived donors had higher diversity and more naive CD4+ cells.

J is TRBJ1-4 and V is TRBV12-3 or TRBV12-4, with D tentatively TRBD1 (5 bases). This TCR was sampled from a man between 60 and 70 years old in good health. The sequencing sample was made of blood. The CDR3 DNA is TGTGCCAGCAGTCCCCGGGACGGAATTGCAACTAATGAAAAACTGTTTTTT. Residues: CASSPRDGIATNEKLFF.